These 8 T cell receptor beta chains share one sample of origin, sequenced in a study of blood T cell repertoires in COVID-19. Clones were sequenced by immunoSEQ multiplex PCR, and TCRdb holds only the in-frame ones, with some missing. The table records some 48,000 clones, about nine tenths of them present only once. The specimen sequenced was peripheral blood. The receptor set was obtained from a man in his 70s with acute or convalescent COVID-19.

J is TRBJ1-2 and V is TRBV27; possibly TRBD1 for D (5 bases). The V end was cut by 2 bases, the J end by 8 bases, with 12 bases between. The germline gives CDR1 MNHEY, CDR2 SMNVEV (reference sequence). The CDR3 is made up of 13 amino acids. The CDR3 loop is CASSLTTVGGYTF. Here the CDR3 DNA reads TGTGCCAGCAGTTTAACGACAGTGGGGGGCTACACCTTC.

The chain couples TRBV23-1 to TRBJ1-2, with D hard to call. TRBV23-1 qualifies as an ORF whose function is uncertain. V shed 7 bases and J shed 5 bases, with 8 bases lying between them. This CDR3 comprises 11 residues. This chain's CDR3 is CASKQKYGYTF. The CDR3 DNA sequence: TGCGCCAGCAAACAGAAATATGGCTACACCTTC.

J is TRBJ1-5 and V is TRBV19, with TRBD1 matching over 9 bases. Germline V gives CDR1 LNHDA, CDR2 SQIVND (reference sequence). J was trimmed by 6 bases and V by 4 bases; bases with no gene match: 10. This CDR3 is 16 amino acids long. CDR3 residues: CASSSRDRVGAQPQHF. CDR3 in DNA: TGTGCCAGTAGTAGCCGGGACAGGGTTGGGGCTCAGCCCCAGCATTTT.

The chain carries TRBV19 and TRBJ1-5; no reliable D call. The CDR3 loop spans 16 amino acids. Germline V lookup: CDR1 LNHDA, CDR2 SQIVND (reference sequence). V was cut by 8 bases and J by 0 bases, with 17 bases left in between. DNA of the CDR3: TGTGCCAGTGGGAGGTCGAGGCAGCCTAGCAATCAGCCCCAGCATTTT. Translated, it gives CASGRSRQPSNQPQHF.

The chain links TRBV7-3 to TRBJ1-6, with no clear D. Germline V lookup: CDR1 SGHTA, CDR2 FQGTGA. V gave up 4 bases and J gave up 7 bases, with 11 bases separating them. CDR3 length: 14 amino acids. The CDR3 DNA follows: TGTGCCAGCAGCTCCTCGGGGAGCAATTCACCCCTCCACTTT. Encoded protein: CASSSSGSNSPLHF. Filled out from reference TRBV7-3 and TRBJ1-6, the complete variable domain reads GAGVSQTPSNKVTEKGKYVELRCDPISGHTALYWYRQSLGQGPEFLIYFQGTGAADDSGLPNDRFFAVRPEGSVSTLKIQRTERGDSAVYLCASSSSGSNSPLHFGNGTRLTVT.

The chain is built from TRBV5-1 and TRBJ2-7, with 9 positions matching TRBD1. This CDR3 is built from 14 residues. V trimming: 0 bases; J trimming: 5 bases; junction bases outside the gene matches: 3. Germline CDR1 is SGHRS and CDR2 is YFSETQ. The CDR3: CASSLGQGVNEQYF. The CDR3, as DNA: TGCGCCAGCAGCTTGGGACAGGGGGTAAACGAGCAGTACTTC.

The rearrangement uses TRBV28 and TRBJ1-5, with TRBD1 as a possible D gene (6 bases). Germline values: CDR1 MDHEN, CDR2 SYDVKM. The CDR3 is made up of 14 amino acids. Trimming took 3 bases from V and 6 from J, leaving 12 bases between them. The CDR3 nucleotides are TGTGCCAGCAGTTTTGGGGGGGGCACTCAGCCCCAGCATTTT. Its protein is CASSFGGGTQPQHF.

The genes are TRBV4-1 and TRBJ1-3; 7 bases align to TRBD1. The germline CDR1 and CDR2 sequences are MGHRA and YSYEKL. J was trimmed by 2 bases and V by 1 base; bases with no gene match: 5. This CDR3 region has 16 residues. The CDR3 region is CASSQVLDRAGNTIYF. CDR3 in DNA: TGCGCCAGCAGCCAAGTTTTAGACAGGGCTGGAAACACCATATATTTT.